The rows below give T cell receptor beta chains drawn from one sample of a study of response to subunit inactivated influenza vaccine. In TCRdb, the RT-PCR reads were re-called with MiXCR into one record per CDR3 protein. The sample shows 650,000 to 800,000 distinct CDR3 sequences, 11% to 15% of them seen only once. Specimen: PBMCs from blood, collected about 14 days before vaccination. These receptors all come from a man aged 50-60 years who received an inactivated influenza vaccine. CDR3s leave out the opening cysteine and the closing phenylalanine or tryptophan. Each record gives: J gene, CDR3 length, V gene, CDR3 protein.

j_call: TRBJ1-1
cdr3_length: 11
v_call: TRBV7-9
cdr3_aa: ASSLSENTEAF

j_call: TRBJ1-2
cdr3_length: 12
v_call: TRBV7-2
cdr3_aa: ASRPGGPTYGYT

j_call: TRBJ2-3
cdr3_length: 16
v_call: TRBV11-1
cdr3_aa: ASSSTPGTSDSTDTQY

j_call: TRBJ2-7
cdr3_length: 13
v_call: TRBV10-3
cdr3_aa: AIRTGTDDSYEQY

j_call: TRBJ1-1
cdr3_length: 15
v_call: TRBV27
cdr3_aa: ASSLSSGYRGDTEAF

j_call: TRBJ2-2
cdr3_length: 13
v_call: TRBV7-8
cdr3_aa: ASSPGLLPTGELF

j_call: TRBJ2-5
cdr3_length: 11
v_call: TRBV7-8
cdr3_aa: ASSEGTKETQY

j_call: TRBJ2-1
cdr3_length: 12
v_call: TRBV5-1
cdr3_aa: ASENRGGSNEQF

j_call: TRBJ2-7
cdr3_length: 14
v_call: TRBV21-1
cdr3_aa: ASSKIQGEDSYEQY

j_call: TRBJ2-1
cdr3_length: 13
v_call: TRBV12-3/TRBV12-4
cdr3_aa: ASMPGHNSYNEQF

j_call: TRBJ2-1
cdr3_length: 13
v_call: TRBV24-1
cdr3_aa: ATSDSNRLAHEQF

j_call: TRBJ2-6
cdr3_length: 14
v_call: TRBV3-1
cdr3_aa: ASSPGVLSGANVLT

j_call: TRBJ1-3
cdr3_length: 14
v_call: TRBV9
cdr3_aa: ASSVASRGGGNTIY

j_call: TRBJ1-2
cdr3_length: 10
v_call: TRBV7-2
cdr3_aa: ASSLAEDGYT

j_call: TRBJ2-3
cdr3_length: 14
v_call: TRBV12-3/TRBV12-4
cdr3_aa: ASRRGLAGPTDTQY

j_call: TRBJ1-1
cdr3_length: 14
v_call: TRBV19
cdr3_aa: ASSPITGNMNTEAF

j_call: TRBJ2-1
cdr3_length: 15
v_call: TRBV7-9
cdr3_aa: ASSLGFVERSYNEQF

j_call: TRBJ2-3
cdr3_length: 13
v_call: TRBV27
cdr3_aa: ASSLNGPVTDTQY

j_call: TRBJ1-1
cdr3_length: 11
v_call: TRBV6-2/TRBV6-3
cdr3_aa: ASSYPGYTEAF

j_call: TRBJ2-1
cdr3_length: 12
v_call: TRBV18
cdr3_aa: ASSPPGLRNEQF

j_call: TRBJ2-7
cdr3_length: 12
v_call: TRBV5-1
cdr3_aa: ASSPPTNSYEQY

j_call: TRBJ1-2
cdr3_length: 11
v_call: TRBV28
cdr3_aa: ASSYTGIGGYT

j_call: TRBJ2-5
cdr3_length: 14
v_call: TRBV10-3
cdr3_aa: AISEFLGTTQETQY

j_call: TRBJ2-4
cdr3_length: 12
v_call: TRBV7-8
cdr3_aa: ASSLAMSKNIQY

j_call: TRBJ1-5
cdr3_length: 13
v_call: TRBV12-3/TRBV12-4
cdr3_aa: ASSPPTFSNQPQH

j_call: TRBJ2-1
cdr3_length: 14
v_call: TRBV18
cdr3_aa: ASSPRVMAADNEQF

j_call: TRBJ2-5
cdr3_length: 14
v_call: TRBV7-8
cdr3_aa: ASSLGLAGERETQY

j_call: TRBJ2-3
cdr3_length: 15
v_call: TRBV7-6
cdr3_aa: ASSPRGLAGLRDTQY

j_call: TRBJ2-1
cdr3_length: 13
v_call: TRBV9
cdr3_aa: ASSVEGWSYNEQF

j_call: TRBJ2-1
cdr3_length: 10
v_call: TRBV15
cdr3_aa: ATSMNYNEQF

j_call: TRBJ1-1
cdr3_length: 11
v_call: TRBV11-2
cdr3_aa: ASSLRLYTEAF

j_call: TRBJ1-2
cdr3_length: 15
v_call: TRBV6-5
cdr3_aa: ASSYYTGTDYNYGYT

j_call: TRBJ1-2
cdr3_length: 13
v_call: TRBV14
cdr3_aa: ASSPTQGTRYGYT

j_call: TRBJ1-1
cdr3_length: 13
v_call: TRBV5-1
cdr3_aa: ASSLVLGESTEAF

j_call: TRBJ2-7
cdr3_length: 16
v_call: TRBV11-2
cdr3_aa: ASSLVHRGRGNAYEQY

j_call: TRBJ2-1
cdr3_length: 14
v_call: TRBV2
cdr3_aa: ASTEGGAVSYNEQF

j_call: TRBJ2-3
cdr3_length: 12
v_call: TRBV5-1
cdr3_aa: ASRPGGGTDTQY